The 13 T cell receptor beta chains below come from one sample, sequenced in a study of blood T cell repertoires in COVID-19. Produced via immunoSEQ multiplex PCR; TCRdb's table is partial and in-frame only. The table lists about 260,000 clones, about 87% of them singletons. The source material was peripheral blood. The receptors originated from a woman in her seventies with COVID-19, enrolled during active disease.

Only one count was recorded for this clone. The DNA of the CDR3 is TGTGCCACCAGCAGAGGACGGGGAACCTCTGGAAACACCATATATTTT. Encoded protein: CATSRGRGTSGNTIYF. The V call is TRBV15, the J call TRBJ1-3; D gene uncertain. This CDR3 comprises 16 residues. Deletions cut 1 base from V and 0 bases from J, with 10 bases between. CDR1 is LNHNV, CDR2 YYDKDF, per germline (reference sequence).

The rearrangement joins TRBV5-1 to TRBJ1-2; the match to TRBD1 covers 9 bases. J lost 8 bases, V lost 5 bases, and 13 bases had no gene match. The CDR3 length is 15 residues. Germline V gives CDR1 SGHRS, CDR2 YFSETQ. The CDR3 coding sequence is TGCGCCAGCAGACGACCGGGACAGGGTGTAGAGGGCTACACCTTC. This codes for CASRRPGQGVEGYTF.

The chain is built from TRBV11-2 and TRBJ1-1; 9 bases map to TRBD1. The V and J ends lost 8 bases and 5 bases, in that order; junction bases with no gene match: 15. The CDR3 runs 16 residues. CDR1 is SGHAT, CDR2 FQNNGV, per germline. This CDR3 reads CASRMPGTGWRTEAFF. The CDR3 nucleotides read TGTGCCAGCCGAATGCCCGGGACAGGGTGGAGGACTGAAGCTTTCTTT.

The chain has TRBV5-1 and TRBJ2-5; the D gene is possibly TRBD2 (6 bases). Trimming removed 6 bases from V and 5 bases from J, with 17 bases in between. This CDR3 region has 14 residues. Germline CDR1 is SGHRS and CDR2 is YFSETQ. The CDR3 reads CASNPTGLGETQYF. CDR3 sequence (DNA): TGCGCCAGCAACCCTACGGGACTGGGGGAGACCCAGTACTTC.

The chain is built from TRBV28 and TRBJ2-1; 7 bases are shared with TRBD2. Germline loops: CDR1 MDHEN, CDR2 SYDVKM. V was pared by 2 bases and J by 4 bases, with 11 bases of the junction left unmatched. The CDR3 is 17 residues long. The chain's CDR3 is CASSLPLLAEKYNEQFF. For the CDR3, the DNA is TGTGCCAGCAGTTTACCCCTCCTAGCGGAAAAATACAATGAGCAGTTCTTC.

The V gene is TRBV5-6, the J gene TRBJ1-4; D is uncertain. The length of the CDR3 is 17 residues. Germline CDR1 SGHDT, CDR2 YYEEEE. Between the trimmed V and J ends, which lost 2 bases and 4 bases, there was a span of 18 bases. The CDR3 loop reads CASSFEREAEHNEKLFF. In DNA, the CDR3 is TGTGCCAGCAGCTTTGAGAGAGAGGCAGAGCATAATGAAAAACTGTTTTTT.

The chain links TRBV19 to TRBJ1-5, with 7 bases lining up with TRBD1. The ends lost 5 bases at V and 2 bases at J; junction bases unmatched: 6. The CDR3 has 15 amino acids. Germline CDR1 and CDR2: LNHDA and SQIVND (reference sequence). Written as DNA, the CDR3 is TGTGCCAGTAGTCGACAGGGTTGGGGCAATCAGCCCCAGCATTTT. The encoded protein is CASSRQGWGNQPQHF.

The chain employs TRBV2 and TRBJ2-7; 12 nucleotides agree with TRBD1. CDR3 length equals 15 residues. The V gene's germline CDR1 is SNHLY and CDR2 FYNNEI. The junction had 6 bases not matched to a gene; V was cut back by 5 bases and J by 4 bases. CDR3 in amino acids: CASSTQGQGAYEQYF. CDR3 bases: TGTGCCAGCAGTACACAGGGACAGGGGGCTTACGAGCAGTACTTC.

The chain joins TRBV15 to TRBJ1-6; 9 bases match TRBD1. Trimming at V came to 0 bases and at J to 0 bases, leaving 12 bases not matched to a gene. The CDR3 loop spans 21 amino acids. CDR1 and CDR2 from the germline V gene are LNHNV and YYDKDF (reference sequence). The CDR3 spells CATSRDPTGQGTSSYNSPLHF. The CDR3 region has the DNA TGTGCCACCAGCAGAGATCCTACGGGACAGGGCACTAGCTCCTATAATTCACCCCTCCACTTT.

This clone was detected only once. The chain links TRBV18 to TRBJ2-7; D is uncertain. The length of the CDR3 is 15 residues. V was shortened by 3 bases and J by 2 bases, with 14 bases between the two germline ends. Per germline, CDR1 KGHSH and CDR2 LQKENI. Written as DNA, the CDR3 is TGTGCCAGCTCACCGGGCCCTTCTAAGCCCTACGAGCAGTACTTC. This sequence encodes CASSPGPSKPYEQYF.

The chain employs TRBV5-6 and TRBJ2-7; D is uncertain. The germline V gene has CDR1 SGHDT and CDR2 YYEEEE. V lost 4 bases to trimming and J lost 1 base, with 6 bases between them. There are 12 residues in the CDR3. The CDR3 loop reads CASSPGSYEQYF. The CDR3 nucleotides read TGTGCCAGCAGCCCAGGTTCCTACGAGCAGTACTTC.

The chain uses TRBV5-1 and TRBJ2-1; 7 nucleotides line up with TRBD2. Germline V gene lookup returns CDR1 SGHRS and CDR2 YFSETQ. This CDR3 has 14 residues. Trimming cost V 3 bases and J 9 bases; bases outside gene matches: 9. The CDR3 here is CASSYQTSRSEQFF. The DNA for the CDR3 is TGCGCCAGCAGCTACCAGACTAGCCGAAGTGAGCAGTTCTTC.

This rearrangement joins TRBV6-5 to TRBJ2-4; 8 bases are a match to TRBD1. V gave up 6 bases and J gave up 7 bases; unmatched junction bases: 8. The CDR3 extends over 14 amino acids. Germline V gene data show CDR1 as MNHEY and CDR2 as SVGAGI. The CDR3 region has the DNA TGTGCCAGCAGCCTCGGACAGGGTACTAACATTCAGTACTTC. This gives the protein CASSLGQGTNIQYF.